Following are 23 T cell receptor beta chains from one sample sequenced in a study of early T cells in non-severe SARS-CoV-2 infection. TCRdb itself ran the 5' RACE reads through MiXCR, one entry per CDR3 protein. The sample holds 25,000 to 35,000 distinct CDR3 sequences, 5.5% to 8% seen once. Sequencing was performed on whole blood. The receptors here all came from an adult who was a healthcare worker with PCR-confirmed SARS-CoV-2 infection or an uninfected control (not recorded which).

In this sample, this clonotype is medium-sized. The J gene is TRBJ2-1, the V gene TRBV9; no firm D call. The germline V gene encodes CDR1 SGDLS and CDR2 YYNGEE. This CDR3 has 15 residues. V shed 0 bases and J shed 3 bases, with 10 bases lying between them. CDR3 residues: CASSVDDSFYNEQFF. Written as DNA, the CDR3 is TGTGCCAGCAGCGTAGATGATAGCTTCTACAATGAGCAGTTCTTC.

CDR3 sequence reads: CASSYSWAGEVYTF. The CDR3 bases are TGTGCCAGCAGTTACTCCTGGGCAGGGGAAGTCTACACCTTC. The V and J genes are TRBV6-6 and TRBJ1-2, with D possibly matching TRBD1 (6 bases). There are 14 residues in the CDR3. Per germline, CDR1 MNHNY and CDR2 SVGAGI (reference sequence). Between the trimmed V and J ends, which lost 0 bases and 10 bases, there was a span of 15 bases.

Concerning this clonotype itself: Just one base apart from a much larger clone, this may be a read error. The rearrangement joins TRBV5-4 to TRBJ1-3, with D perhaps TRBD1 (6 bases). Germline V gene data show CDR1 as SGHNT and CDR2 as YYREEE (reference sequence). The CDR3 loop spans 15 amino acids. Trimming took off 4 bases at V and 2 bases at J, with 13 bases between the two ends. In DNA form, the CDR3 reads TGTGCCAGCAGCCCACAGACAGGTGCTGGAAACACCATATATTTT. Translating gives CASSPQTGAGNTIYF.

This clonotype appeared a few times. V is TRBV19 and J is TRBJ1-4, with TRBD1 as a possible D gene (5 bases). The ends were cut back, 3 bases at V and 7 bases at J, with 15 bases in the middle. Germline V gene sequence: CDR1 LNHDA, CDR2 SQIVND (reference sequence). This CDR3 is 15 amino acids long. The CDR3 region has the DNA TGTGCCAGTAGTATTGCCGGGACTTCGGGTGAAAAACTGTTTTTT. This translates into CASSIAGTSGEKLFF.

This clonotype was counted many times. The CDR3 DNA follows: TGTGCCAGCAGTTTTAGAACCAGCACTGAAGCTTTCTTT. Amino acid sequence: CASSFRTSTEAFF. This chain uses TRBV12-3 or TRBV12-4 with TRBJ1-1; no firm D call. The CDR3 covers 13 residues. Trimming stripped 3 bases from V and 4 bases from J, with 9 bases between.

This chain uses TRBV5-1 with TRBJ2-3; the match to TRBD2 covers 8 bases. The CDR3 is 15 residues long. Germline V gives CDR1 SGHRS, CDR2 YFSETQ. The V segment lost 7 bases and the J segment 8 bases; nucleotides outside the gene matches: 15. The DNA for the CDR3 is TGCGCCAGCTGTAGCGGGACTAACCTCCTGGTTACGCAGTATTTT. Its translation is CASCSGTNLLVTQYF.

This clonotype was seen at least ten times. V usage is TRBV7-3 and J usage is TRBJ1-6, with D possibly matching TRBD1 (5 bases). The germline V gene has CDR1 SGHTA and CDR2 FQGTGA. V was shortened by 4 bases and J by 5 bases, with 12 bases between the two germline ends. The CDR3 runs 15 residues. CDR3: CASSSLGTDNSPLHF. The DNA of the CDR3 is TGTGCCAGCAGCTCACTGGGGACCGATAATTCACCCCTCCACTTT.

The chain recombines TRBV5-4 with TRBJ2-7, with 7 bases aligning to TRBD2. The ends lost 1 base at V and 2 bases at J; junction bases unmatched: 3. Germline V gene lookup returns CDR1 SGHNT and CDR2 YYREEE (reference sequence). The CDR3 is 14 residues long. The CDR3 here is CASSLTGGPYEQYF. The DNA of the CDR3 is TGTGCCAGCAGCTTGACGGGGGGACCCTACGAGCAGTACTTC.

This clonotype has at least ten counts. The chain couples TRBV3-1 to TRBJ2-1; 14 bases line up with TRBD2. CDR3 length: 17 residues. The germline gives CDR1 LGHDT, CDR2 YNNKEL (reference sequence). Trimming at V came to 4 bases and at J to 4 bases, leaving 6 bases not matched to a gene. DNA for the CDR3: TGTGCCAGCAGCCCGACTAGCGGGGGGGCCACTTACAATGAGCAGTTCTTC. Amino acid sequence: CASSPTSGGATYNEQFF.

The chain is built from TRBV11-2 and TRBJ2-1, with TRBD1 matching over 8 bases. CDR3 size: 16 residues. Germline values: CDR1 SGHAT, CDR2 FQNNGV. V shed 2 bases and J 2 bases; nucleotides not matched to a gene: 5. The CDR3 region is CASSLRPGQAYNEQFF. The CDR3 region has the DNA TGTGCCAGCAGCTTAAGGCCGGGACAGGCCTACAATGAGCAGTTCTTC.

This clonotype was seen many times. This chain uses TRBV4-1 with TRBJ1-5; D is unresolved. The CDR3 has 15 amino acids. Germline V gene sequence: CDR1 MGHRA, CDR2 YSYEKL. The germline V and J ends were trimmed by 6 bases and 1 base, with 13 bases remaining between them. The CDR3: CASSYGDGSNQPQHF. The DNA for the CDR3 is TGCGCCAGCAGTTACGGAGACGGAAGCAATCAGCCCCAGCATTTT.

About this clonotype itself: A much larger clone sits a single nucleotide away, making a read error possible. The V call is TRBV7-3, the J call TRBJ2-2; no clear D. The CDR3 is made up of 13 amino acids. The V and J ends lost 5 bases and 7 bases respectively, with 11 bases between them. CDR1 and CDR2 (germline): SGHTA, FQGTGA. CDR3 sequence (DNA): TGTGCCAGCAGCACCCGTTGGGGCGGGGAGCTGTTTTTT. It is translated as CASSTRWGGELFF. Looking up the rest from reference TRBV7-3 and TRBJ2-2 gives the full variable domain: GAGVSQTPSNKVTEKGKYVELRCDPISGHTALYWYRQSLGQGPEFLIYFQGTGAADDSGLPNDRFFAVRPEGSVSTLKIQRTERGDSAVYLCASSTRWGGELFFGEGSRLTVL.

This clonotype was seen repeatedly, ten times or more. This rearrangement joins TRBV20-1 to TRBJ1-2; D unresolved. Trimming took off 1 base at V and 4 bases at J, with 4 bases between the two ends. This CDR3 has 11 residues. Germline V gene sequence: CDR1 DFQATT, CDR2 SNEGSKA (reference sequence). CDR3 DNA: TGCAGTGCTAGAGGTGGCTATGGCTACACCTTC. Its protein product is CSARGGYGYTF.

This chain joins TRBV12-3 or TRBV12-4 and TRBJ2-2, with TRBD2 identical over 13 bases. Germline trimming cut 5 bases from V and 5 bases from J; bases unmatched to any gene: 5. The CDR3 is made up of 16 amino acids. CDR3 nucleotide sequence: TGTGCCAGCAGTCCAGCGGGACTAGCGGGAACCGGGGAGCTGTTTTTT. As protein: CASSPAGLAGTGELFF.

The sample holds a few counts of this clonotype. The gene calls are TRBV28 and TRBJ1-2; a weak D match, TRBD1 (5 bases). CDR1 is MDHEN and CDR2 is SYDVKM in the germline V gene. The CDR3 consists of 12 residues. The CDR3 DNA sequence: TGTGCTACGGGGGAAGCTAACTATGGCTACACCTTC. Translation: CATGEANYGYTF.

The V gene is TRBV5-4, the J gene TRBJ1-1; D is ambiguous. CDR1 and CDR2 from the germline V gene are SGHNT and YYREEE (reference sequence). The ends were cut back, 4 bases at V and 0 bases at J, with 13 bases in the middle. There are 15 residues in the CDR3. CDR3 sequence: CASSLLVGVNTEAFF. CDR3 coding DNA: TGTGCCAGCAGCCTGTTGGTGGGTGTGAACACTGAAGCTTTCTTT.

At least ten counts were recorded for this clonotype. The chain joins TRBV12-3 or TRBV12-4 to TRBJ2-1, with TRBD2 identical over 14 bases. J was trimmed by 1 base and V by 6 bases; bases with no gene match: 8. CDR3 length equals 18 residues. DNA for the CDR3: TGTGCCAGCAGGGGGACTAGCGGGAGAGATAGGTCCTACAATGAGCAGTTCTTC. Protein: CASRGTSGRDRSYNEQFF.

This clonotype has at least ten counts. The rearrangement uses TRBV3-1 and TRBJ2-7, with TRBD2 identical over 13 bases. CDR3 length: 16 residues. The J segment lost 2 bases and the V segment lost 4 bases, leaving 5 bases of the junction unmatched. Per the germline V gene, CDR1 is LGHDT and CDR2 is YNNKEL (reference sequence). The CDR3 region has the DNA TGTGCCAGCAGCCTTCGGACTAGCGGGGGTGCCTACGAGCAGTACTTC. Translated, it gives CASSLRTSGGAYEQYF.

This clonotype was observed at least ten times. V usage is TRBV5-1 and J usage is TRBJ2-7, with D perhaps matching TRBD1 or TRBD2 (5 bases each). Germline V gene lookup returns CDR1 SGHRS and CDR2 YFSETQ. V lost 4 bases, J lost 0 bases, and 14 bases lay in between. CDR3 size: 15 residues. In DNA form, the CDR3 reads TGCGCCAGCAGCCTGGGGACCTCTAGCTCCTACGAGCAGTACTTC. This sequence encodes CASSLGTSSSYEQYF.

The genes are TRBV11-2 and TRBJ1-1, with a tentative D call TRBD1 (6 bases). This CDR3 has 13 residues. CDR1 is SGHAT, CDR2 FQNNGV, per germline. Trimming stripped 5 bases from V and 4 bases from J, with 11 bases between. The CDR3 sequence is CASSRQGSTEAFF. In DNA, the CDR3 is TGTGCCAGCAGCCGTCAGGGGAGCACTGAAGCTTTCTTT.

This clonotype was observed many times. The chain joins TRBV20-1 to TRBJ1-5; TRBD1 matches 11 bases. The CDR3 has 15 amino acids. Germline V gene lookup returns CDR1 DFQATT and CDR2 SNEGSKA (reference sequence). After removal of 3 bases from V and 7 bases from J, the junction contained 8 bases not matched to a gene. Written as DNA, the CDR3 is TGCAGTGCTAGTTACGGGACAGGGGGGAAGCAGCCCCAGCATTTT. It translates to CSASYGTGGKQPQHF.

Ten or more counts support this clonotype. This chain joins TRBV5-1 and TRBJ2-5, with D maybe TRBD2 (5 bases). The CDR3 sequence is 14 residues long. From germline, CDR1 is SGHRS and CDR2 YFSETQ. The germline V and J ends were trimmed by 2 bases and 2 bases, with 10 bases remaining between them. The CDR3 DNA is TGCGCCAGCAGCTTCAGCGGCAGACAAGAGACCCAGTACTTC. Its translation: CASSFSGRQETQYF.

This clonotype was seen repeatedly, ten times or more. The V and J genes are TRBV5-1 and TRBJ2-3, with 7 positions matching TRBD2. The CDR3 loop spans 17 amino acids. Germline trimming cut 2 bases from V and 5 bases from J; bases unmatched to any gene: 14. Germline-derived CDR1 and CDR2 are SGHRS and YFSETQ. The CDR3 here is CASSLTPPGRARDTQYF. In nucleotides, the CDR3 is TGCGCCAGCAGCTTAACCCCTCCAGGGAGGGCCAGAGATACGCAGTATTTT. The entire variable domain, with the rest obtained from reference TRBV5-1 and TRBJ2-3, is as follows: KAGVTQTPRYLIKTRGQQVTLSCSPISGHRSVSWYQQTPGQGLQFLFEYFSETQRNKGNFPGRFSGRQFSNSRSEMNVSTLELGDSALYLCASSLTPPGRARDTQYFGPGTRLTVL.